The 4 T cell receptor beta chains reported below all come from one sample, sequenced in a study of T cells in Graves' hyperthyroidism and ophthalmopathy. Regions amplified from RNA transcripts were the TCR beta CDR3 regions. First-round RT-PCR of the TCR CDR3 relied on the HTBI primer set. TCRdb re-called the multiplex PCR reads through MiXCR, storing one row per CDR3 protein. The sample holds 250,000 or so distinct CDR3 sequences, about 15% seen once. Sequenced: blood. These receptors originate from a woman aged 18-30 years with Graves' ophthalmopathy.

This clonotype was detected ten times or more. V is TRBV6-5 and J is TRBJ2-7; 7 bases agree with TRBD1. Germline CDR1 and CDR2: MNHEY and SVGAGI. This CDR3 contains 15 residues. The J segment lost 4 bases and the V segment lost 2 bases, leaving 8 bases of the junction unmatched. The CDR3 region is CASSYVQGDRYEQYF. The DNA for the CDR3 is TGTGCCAGCAGTTACGTTCAGGGGGATCGGTACGAGCAGTACTTC.

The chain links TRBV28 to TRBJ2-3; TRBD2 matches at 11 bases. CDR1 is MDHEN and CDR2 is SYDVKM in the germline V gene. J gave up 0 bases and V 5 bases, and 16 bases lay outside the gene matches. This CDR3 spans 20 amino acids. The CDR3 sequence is CASSTPLAGGRVESTDTQYF. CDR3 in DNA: TGTGCCAGCAGTACCCCCTTAGCGGGGGGGCGAGTTGAAAGCACAGATACGCAGTATTTT.

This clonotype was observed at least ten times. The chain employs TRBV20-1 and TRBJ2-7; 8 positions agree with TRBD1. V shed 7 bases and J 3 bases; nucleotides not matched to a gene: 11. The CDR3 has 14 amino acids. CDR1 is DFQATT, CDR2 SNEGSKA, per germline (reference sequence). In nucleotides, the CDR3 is TGCAGTGTCTGGCTCGGGACAGGAAGCTACGAGCAGTACTTC. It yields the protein CSVWLGTGSYEQYF.

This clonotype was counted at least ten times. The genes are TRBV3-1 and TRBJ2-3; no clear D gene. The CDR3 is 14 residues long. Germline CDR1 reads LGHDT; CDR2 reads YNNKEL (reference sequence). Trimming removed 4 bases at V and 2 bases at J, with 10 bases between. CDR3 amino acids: CASSPAWSTDTQYF. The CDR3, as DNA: TGTGCCAGCAGCCCCGCGTGGTCCACAGATACGCAGTATTTT.